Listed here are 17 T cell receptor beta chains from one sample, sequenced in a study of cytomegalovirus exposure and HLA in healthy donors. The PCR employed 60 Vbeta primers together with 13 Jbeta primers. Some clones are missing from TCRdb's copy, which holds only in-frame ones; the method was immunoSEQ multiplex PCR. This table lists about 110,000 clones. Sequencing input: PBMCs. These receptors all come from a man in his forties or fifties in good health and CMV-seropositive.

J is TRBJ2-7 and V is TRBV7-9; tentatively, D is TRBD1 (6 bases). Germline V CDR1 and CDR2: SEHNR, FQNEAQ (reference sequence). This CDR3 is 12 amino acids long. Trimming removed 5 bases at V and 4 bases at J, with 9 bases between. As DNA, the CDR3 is TGTGCCAGCAGCGGGCAGGGGTACGAGCAGTACTTC. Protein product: CASSGQGYEQYF.

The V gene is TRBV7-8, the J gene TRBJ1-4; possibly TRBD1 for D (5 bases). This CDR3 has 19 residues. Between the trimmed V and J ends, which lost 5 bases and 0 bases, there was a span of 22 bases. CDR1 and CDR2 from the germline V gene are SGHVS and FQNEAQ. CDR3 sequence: CASSHPKQVLVATNEKLFF. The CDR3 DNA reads TGTGCCAGCAGCCACCCCAAACAGGTGCTGGTTGCAACTAATGAAAAACTGTTTTTT.

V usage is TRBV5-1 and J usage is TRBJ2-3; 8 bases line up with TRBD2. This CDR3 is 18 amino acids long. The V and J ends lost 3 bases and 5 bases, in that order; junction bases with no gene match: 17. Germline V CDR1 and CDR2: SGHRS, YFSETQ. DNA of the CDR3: TGCGCCAGCAGCTCGTACGAAGGTTTCTCCCTAGCGGGAGATACGCAGTATTTT. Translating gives CASSSYEGFSLAGDTQYF. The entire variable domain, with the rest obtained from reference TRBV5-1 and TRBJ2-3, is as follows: KAGVTQTPRYLIKTRGQQVTLSCSPISGHRSVSWYQQTPGQGLQFLFEYFSETQRNKGNFPGRFSGRQFSNSRSEMNVSTLELGDSALYLCASSSYEGFSLAGDTQYFGPGTRLTVL.

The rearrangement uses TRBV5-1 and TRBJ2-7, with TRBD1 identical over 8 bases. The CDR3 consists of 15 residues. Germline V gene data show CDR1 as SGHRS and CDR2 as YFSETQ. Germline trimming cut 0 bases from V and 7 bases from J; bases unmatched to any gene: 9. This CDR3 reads CASSLDPQGVGEQYF. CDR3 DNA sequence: TGCGCCAGCAGCTTGGATCCACAGGGGGTGGGTGAGCAGTACTTC.

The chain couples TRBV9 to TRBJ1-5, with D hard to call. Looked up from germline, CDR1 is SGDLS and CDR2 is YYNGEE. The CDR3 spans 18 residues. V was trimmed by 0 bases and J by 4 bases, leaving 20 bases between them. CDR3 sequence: CASSVARGVPYLNQPQHF. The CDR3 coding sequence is TGTGCCAGCAGCGTAGCTCGCGGGGTGCCCTACCTAAATCAGCCCCAGCATTTT. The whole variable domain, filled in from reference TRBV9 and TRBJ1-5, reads DSGVTQTPKHLITATGQRVTLRCSPRSGDLSVYWYQQSLDQGLQFLIQYYNGEERAKGNILERFSAQQFPDLHSELNLSSLELGDSALYFCASSVARGVPYLNQPQHFGDGTRLSIL.

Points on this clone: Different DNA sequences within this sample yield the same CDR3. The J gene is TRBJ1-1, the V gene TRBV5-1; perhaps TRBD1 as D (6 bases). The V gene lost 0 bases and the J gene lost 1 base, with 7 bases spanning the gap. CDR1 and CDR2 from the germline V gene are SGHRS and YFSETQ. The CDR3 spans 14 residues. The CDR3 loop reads CASSLVQGNTEAFF. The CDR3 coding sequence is TGCGCCAGCAGCTTGGTACAGGGGAACACTGAAGCTTTCTTT.

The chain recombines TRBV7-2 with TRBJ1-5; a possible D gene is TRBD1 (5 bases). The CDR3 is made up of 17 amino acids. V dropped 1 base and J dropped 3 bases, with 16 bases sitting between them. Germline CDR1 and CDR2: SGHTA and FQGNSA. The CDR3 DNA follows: TGTGCCAGCAGCTTAGGGCTGGACGGACATTTCAATCAGCCCCAGCATTTT. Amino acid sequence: CASSLGLDGHFNQPQHF.

The CDR3 DNA follows: TGTGCCATCAGTGGGACAGGCTCGGAAGCTTTCTTT. Translating gives CAISGTGSEAFF. V and J are TRBV10-3 and TRBJ1-1; TRBD1 matches 7 bases. Trimming at V came to 4 bases and at J to 8 bases, leaving 4 bases not matched to a gene. This CDR3 region has 12 residues. CDR1 and CDR2 (germline): ENHRY, SYGVKD.

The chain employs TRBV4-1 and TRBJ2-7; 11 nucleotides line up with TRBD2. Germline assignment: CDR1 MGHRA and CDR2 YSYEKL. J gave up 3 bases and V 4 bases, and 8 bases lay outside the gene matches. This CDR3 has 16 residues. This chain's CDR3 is CASSLPMTSGNYEQYF. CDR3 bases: TGCGCCAGCAGCCTCCCAATGACTAGCGGGAACTACGAGCAGTACTTC.

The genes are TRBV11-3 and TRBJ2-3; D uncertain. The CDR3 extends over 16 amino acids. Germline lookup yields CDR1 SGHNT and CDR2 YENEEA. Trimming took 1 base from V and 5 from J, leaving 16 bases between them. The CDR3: CASSLGRARVGDTQYF. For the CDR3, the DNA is TGTGCCAGCAGCTTAGGACGCGCTCGGGTCGGAGATACGCAGTATTTT.

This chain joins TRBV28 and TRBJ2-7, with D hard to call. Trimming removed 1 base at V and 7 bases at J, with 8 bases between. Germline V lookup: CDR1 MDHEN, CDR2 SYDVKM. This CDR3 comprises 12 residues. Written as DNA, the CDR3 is TGTGCCAGCAGTTTATCCTCGGGTGAGCAGTACTTC. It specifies CASSLSSGEQYF.

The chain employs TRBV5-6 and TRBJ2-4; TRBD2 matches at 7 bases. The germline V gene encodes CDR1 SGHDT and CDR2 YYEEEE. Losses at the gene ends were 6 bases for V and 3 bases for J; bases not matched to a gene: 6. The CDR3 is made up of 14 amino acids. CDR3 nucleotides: TGTGCCAGCAACCTCCTAGCGGACAAAAACATTCAGTACTTC. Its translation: CASNLLADKNIQYF.

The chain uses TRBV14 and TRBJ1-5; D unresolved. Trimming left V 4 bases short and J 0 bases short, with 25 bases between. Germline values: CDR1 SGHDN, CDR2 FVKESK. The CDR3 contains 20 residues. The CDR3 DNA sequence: TGTGCCAGCAGCCGGACCGAGCGGAGGAAGCCCCTCTATAGCAATCAGCCCCAGCATTTT. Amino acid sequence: CASSRTERRKPLYSNQPQHF. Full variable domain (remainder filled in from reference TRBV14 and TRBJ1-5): EAGVTQFPSHSVIEKGQTVTLRCDPISGHDNLYWYRRVMGKEIKFLLHFVKESKQDESGMPNNRFLAERTGGTYSTLKVQPAELEDSGVYFCASSRTERRKPLYSNQPQHFGDGTRLSIL.

The CDR3 reads CASSLVGATNEKLFF. CDR3 sequence (DNA): TGTGCCAGCAGTTTAGTCGGTGCAACTAATGAAAAACTGTTTTTT. This chain connects TRBV27 to TRBJ1-4; D gene unclear. Germline V lookup: CDR1 MNHEY, CDR2 SMNVEV (reference sequence). Trimming took off 2 bases at V and 0 bases at J, with 7 bases between the two ends. The CDR3 totals 15 residues.

CDR3 nucleotides: TGTGCCAGCAGCGTAGGTCTGGGACAGGTCTATGGCTACACCTTC. This encodes CASSVGLGQVYGYTF. This chain joins TRBV9 and TRBJ1-2; 8 nucleotides agree with TRBD1. CDR3 length: 15 residues. Germline assignment: CDR1 SGDLS and CDR2 YYNGEE. Trimming cost V 0 bases and J 4 bases; bases outside gene matches: 5.

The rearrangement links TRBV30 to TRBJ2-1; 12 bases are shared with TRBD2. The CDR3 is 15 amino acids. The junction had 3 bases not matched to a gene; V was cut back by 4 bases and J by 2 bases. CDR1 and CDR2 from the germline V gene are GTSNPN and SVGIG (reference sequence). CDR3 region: CAWNGLAGTYNEQFF. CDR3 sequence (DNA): TGTGCCTGGAACGGACTAGCGGGGACCTACAATGAGCAGTTCTTC.

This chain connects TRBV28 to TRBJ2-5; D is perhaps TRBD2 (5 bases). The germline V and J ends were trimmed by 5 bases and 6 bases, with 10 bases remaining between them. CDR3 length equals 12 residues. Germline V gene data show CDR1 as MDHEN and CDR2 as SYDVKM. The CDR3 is CASSRLRKTQYF. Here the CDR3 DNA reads TGTGCCAGCAGTCGACTAAGAAAGACCCAGTACTTC. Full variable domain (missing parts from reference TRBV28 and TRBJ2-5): DVKVTQSSRYLVKRTGEKVFLECVQDMDHENMFWYRQDPGLGLRLIYFSYDVKMKEKGDIPEGYSVSREKKERFSLILESASTNQTSMYLCASSRLRKTQYFGPGTRLLVL.